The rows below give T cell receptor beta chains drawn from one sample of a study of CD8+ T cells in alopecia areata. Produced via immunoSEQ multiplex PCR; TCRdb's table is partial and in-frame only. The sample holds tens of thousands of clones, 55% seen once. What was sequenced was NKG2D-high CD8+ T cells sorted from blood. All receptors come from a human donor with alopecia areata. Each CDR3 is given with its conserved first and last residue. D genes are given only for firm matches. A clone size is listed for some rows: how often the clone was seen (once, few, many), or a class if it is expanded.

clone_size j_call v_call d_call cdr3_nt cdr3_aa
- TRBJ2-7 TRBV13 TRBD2 TGTGCCAGCAGCTGGAGCGGGGGGGCCCCCAGGGAGCAGTACTTC CASSWSGGAPREQYF
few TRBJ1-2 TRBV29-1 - TGCAGCGTTTGGACTACTAACTATGGCTACACCTTC CSVWTTNYGYTF
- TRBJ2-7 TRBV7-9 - TGTGCCAGCAGGGGAGGCTCCGCCTACGAGCAGTACTTC CASRGGSAYEQYF
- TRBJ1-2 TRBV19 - TGTGCCACCGGGCTGGCAGGCTCTAACTATGGCTACACCTTC CATGLAGSNYGYTF
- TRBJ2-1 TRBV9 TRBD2 TGTGCCAGCAGCGTAGCCCCGACTAGCGGGAGGGCCGGCAATGAGCAGTTCTTC CASSVAPTSGRAGNEQFF
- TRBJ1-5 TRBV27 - TGTGCCAGCAGTCCTGAAGGGAATCAGCCCCAGCATTTT CASSPEGNQPQHF
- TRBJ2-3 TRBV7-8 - TGTGCCAGCGCGAGGACTGGAACAGATACGCAGTATTTT CASARTGTDTQYF
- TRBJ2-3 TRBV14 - TGTGCCAGCAGCCAAGAGGACAACACAGATACGCAGTATTTT CASSQEDNTDTQYF
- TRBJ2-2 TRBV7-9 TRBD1 TGTGCCAGCAGGGACCGACAGGGGACATACACCGGGGAGCTGTTTTTT CASRDRQGTYTGELFF
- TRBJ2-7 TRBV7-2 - TGTGCCAGCAGCTTGGGAGGGACAAGGCAGACTGGCAACGAGCAGTACTTC CASSLGGTRQTGNEQYF